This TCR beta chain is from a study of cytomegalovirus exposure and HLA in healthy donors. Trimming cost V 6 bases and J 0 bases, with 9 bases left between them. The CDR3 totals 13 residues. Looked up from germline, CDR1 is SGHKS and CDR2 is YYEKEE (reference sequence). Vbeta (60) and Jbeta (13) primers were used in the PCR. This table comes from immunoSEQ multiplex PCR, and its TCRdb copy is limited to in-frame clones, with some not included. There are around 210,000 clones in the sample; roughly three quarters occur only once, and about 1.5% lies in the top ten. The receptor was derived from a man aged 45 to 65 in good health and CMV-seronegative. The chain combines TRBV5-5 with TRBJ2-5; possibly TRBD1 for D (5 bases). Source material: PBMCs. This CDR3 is CASNHRYQETQYF. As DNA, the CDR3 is TGTGCCAGCAACCACAGGTACCAAGAGACCCAGTACTTC.